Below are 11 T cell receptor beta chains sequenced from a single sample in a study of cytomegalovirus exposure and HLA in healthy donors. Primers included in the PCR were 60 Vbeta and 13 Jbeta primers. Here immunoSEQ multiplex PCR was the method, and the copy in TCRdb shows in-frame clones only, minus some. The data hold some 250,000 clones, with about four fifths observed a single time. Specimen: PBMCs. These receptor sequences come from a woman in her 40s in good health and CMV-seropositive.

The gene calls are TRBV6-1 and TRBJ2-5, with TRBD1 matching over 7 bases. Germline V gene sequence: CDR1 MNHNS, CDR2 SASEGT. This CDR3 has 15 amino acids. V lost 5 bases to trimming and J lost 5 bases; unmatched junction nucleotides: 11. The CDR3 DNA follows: TGTGCCAGCAGTCCCAGACAGGGCCCTGGGGAGACCCAGTACTTC. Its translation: CASSPRQGPGETQYF.

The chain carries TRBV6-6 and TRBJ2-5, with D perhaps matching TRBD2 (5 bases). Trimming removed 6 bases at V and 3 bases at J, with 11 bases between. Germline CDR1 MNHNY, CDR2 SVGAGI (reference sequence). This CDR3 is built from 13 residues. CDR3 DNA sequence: TGTGCCAGCAGCCGTGGGAGAGAAGAGACCCAGTACTTC. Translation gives CASSRGREETQYF.

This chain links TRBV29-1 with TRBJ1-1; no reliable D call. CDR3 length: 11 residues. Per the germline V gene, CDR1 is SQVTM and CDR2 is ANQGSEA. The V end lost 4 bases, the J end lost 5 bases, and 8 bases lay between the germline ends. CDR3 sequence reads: CSVAEGTEAFF. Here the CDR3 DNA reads TGCAGCGTTGCCGAGGGTACTGAAGCTTTCTTT.

DNA of the CDR3: TGTGCCAGCAGCTACAAACAGGGATACTATGGCTACACCTTC. This encodes CASSYKQGYYGYTF. V and J are TRBV5-8 and TRBJ1-2; D possibly corresponds to TRBD1 (6 bases). The V gene's germline CDR1 is SGHTS and CDR2 YDEGEE. The CDR3 totals 14 residues. Trimming took 3 bases from V and 3 from J, leaving 12 bases between them.

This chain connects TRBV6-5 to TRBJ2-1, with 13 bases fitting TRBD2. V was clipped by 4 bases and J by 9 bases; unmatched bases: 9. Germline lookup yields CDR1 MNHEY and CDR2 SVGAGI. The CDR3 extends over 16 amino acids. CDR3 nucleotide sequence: TGTGCCAGCAGTTTCCAGGGACTAGCGGGAATTGGTGAGCAGTTCTTC. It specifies CASSFQGLAGIGEQFF.

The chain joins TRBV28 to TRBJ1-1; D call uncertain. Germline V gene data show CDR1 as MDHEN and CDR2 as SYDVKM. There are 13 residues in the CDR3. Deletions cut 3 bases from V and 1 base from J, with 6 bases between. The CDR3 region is CASSFGRNTEAFF. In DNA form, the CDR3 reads TGTGCCAGCAGTTTTGGGAGGAACACTGAAGCTTTCTTT.

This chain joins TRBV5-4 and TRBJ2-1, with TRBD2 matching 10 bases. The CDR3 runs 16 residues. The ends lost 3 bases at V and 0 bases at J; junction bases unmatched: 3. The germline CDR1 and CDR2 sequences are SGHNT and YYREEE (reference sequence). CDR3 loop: CASSSTSGVSYNEQFF. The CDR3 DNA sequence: TGTGCCAGCAGCTCTACTAGCGGGGTCTCCTACAATGAGCAGTTCTTC.

This chain's CDR3 is CASSQEGRNTEAFF. The CDR3 DNA is TGCGCCAGCAGCCAAGAGGGGCGGAACACTGAAGCTTTCTTT. The chain joins TRBV4-3 to TRBJ1-1; D possibly corresponds to TRBD1 (5 bases). This CDR3 contains 14 residues. Trimming took 0 bases from V and 1 from J, leaving 6 bases between them. Germline CDR1 is LGHNA and CDR2 is YSLEER.

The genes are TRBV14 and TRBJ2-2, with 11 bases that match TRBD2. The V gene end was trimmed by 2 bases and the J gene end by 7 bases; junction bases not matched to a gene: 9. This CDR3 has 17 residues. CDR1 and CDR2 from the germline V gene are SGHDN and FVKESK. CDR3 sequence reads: CASSQPGALAGGGELFF. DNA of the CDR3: TGTGCCAGCAGCCAACCTGGGGCGCTAGCGGGAGGCGGGGAGCTGTTTTTT.

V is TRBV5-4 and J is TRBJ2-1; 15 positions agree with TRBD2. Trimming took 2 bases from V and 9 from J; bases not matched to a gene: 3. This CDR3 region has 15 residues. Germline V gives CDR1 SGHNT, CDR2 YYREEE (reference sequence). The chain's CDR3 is CASSLGLAGGSEQFF. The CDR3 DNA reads TGTGCCAGCAGCTTAGGACTAGCGGGAGGGAGTGAGCAGTTCTTC.

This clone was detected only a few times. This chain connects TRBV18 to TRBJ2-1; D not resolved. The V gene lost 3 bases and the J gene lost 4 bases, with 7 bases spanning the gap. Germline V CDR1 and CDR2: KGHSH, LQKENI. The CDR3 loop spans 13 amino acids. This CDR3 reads CASSPPEYNEQFF. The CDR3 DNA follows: TGTGCCAGCTCACCCCCAGAATACAATGAGCAGTTCTTC.